These 27 T cell receptor beta chains were sequenced from one sample in a study of T-cell memory formation after mild COVID-19. A single record per CDR3 protein comes from TCRdb applying MiXCR to the 5' RACE reads. The data show 180,000 or so distinct CDR3 sequences, around a tenth seen once. The sequenced material came from PBMCs or a T cell subset sorted from them (not recorded which). The origin of the receptors is a man between 18 and 29 years old who had mild COVID-19 (a few samples of this study predate the infection). Cell type and time point are not known.

Only a few counts were recorded for this clonotype. J is TRBJ2-2 and V is TRBV7-8, with 10 nucleotides matching TRBD1. The V segment lost 4 bases and the J segment 6 bases; nucleotides outside the gene matches: 8. The CDR3 consists of 16 residues. Germline V gives CDR1 SGHVS, CDR2 FQNEAQ. The CDR3 DNA follows: TGTGCCAGCAGCTCCAGACAGGGGGCGCTCTCCGGGGAGCTGTTTTTT. This sequence encodes CASSSRQGALSGELFF.

V usage is TRBV10-3 and J usage is TRBJ2-6, with D possibly matching TRBD2 (5 bases). With 1 base removed from V and 2 bases from J, the gap between germline ends came to 9 bases. This CDR3 has 16 amino acids. CDR1 is ENHRY, CDR2 SYGVKD, per germline. The DNA of the CDR3 is TGTGCCATCAGTGAGTACGAGGGAGCTGGGGCCAACGTCCTGACTTTC. Translating it yields CAISEYEGAGANVLTF.

This chain connects TRBV5-1 to TRBJ2-7; 8 bases are a match to TRBD2. The germline V gene has CDR1 SGHRS and CDR2 YFSETQ. V was clipped by 2 bases and J by 7 bases; unmatched bases: 8. CDR3 length equals 14 residues. This CDR3 reads CASSLEGLVGEQYF. The CDR3 DNA reads TGCGCCAGCAGCTTAGAGGGACTAGTGGGGGAGCAGTACTTC. Drawing the rest from reference TRBV5-1 and TRBJ2-7, the complete variable domain is KAGVTQTPRYLIKTRGQQVTLSCSPISGHRSVSWYQQTPGQGLQFLFEYFSETQRNKGNFPGRFSGRQFSNSRSEMNVSTLELGDSALYLCASSLEGLVGEQYFGPGTRLTVT.

This clonotype was observed many times. The rearrangement uses TRBV4-3 and TRBJ1-5; no reliable D call. The V gene lost 0 bases and the J gene lost 0 bases, with 3 bases spanning the gap. The CDR3 covers 14 residues. In germline, CDR1 is LGHNA, CDR2 YSLEER. The CDR3 coding sequence is TGCGCCAGCAGCCAAGATCTTAGCAATCAGCCCCAGCATTTT. It is translated as CASSQDLSNQPQHF.

This clonotype was observed many times. The genes are TRBV7-8 and TRBJ2-4, with 11 positions matching TRBD1. Germline trimming cut 6 bases from V and 7 bases from J; bases unmatched to any gene: 8. This CDR3 is 15 amino acids long. Germline-derived CDR1 and CDR2 are SGHVS and FQNEAQ. The CDR3 DNA is TGTGCCAGCAGTCAGTACAGGGACAGGGGGAACATTCAGTACTTC. Protein sequence: CASSQYRDRGNIQYF.

This clonotype was counted a few times. This sequence joins TRBV6-5 and TRBJ1-2; 9 bases agree with TRBD1. J gave up 8 bases and V 4 bases, and 11 bases lay outside the gene matches. In germline, CDR1 is MNHEY, CDR2 SVGAGI. The CDR3 runs 15 residues. The CDR3 region is CASSSGTGSLWGYTF. CDR3 coding DNA: TGTGCCAGCAGTTCCGGGACAGGGAGCTTGTGGGGCTACACCTTC.

This clonotype has more than one count but fewer than ten. V and J are TRBV29-1 and TRBJ1-1; the D gene is possibly TRBD1 (6 bases). Germline CDR1 and CDR2: SQVTM and ANQGSEA. V was shortened by 4 bases and J by 4 bases, with 7 bases between the two germline ends. There are 11 residues in the CDR3. In DNA form, the CDR3 reads TGCAGCGTTGCAGGGGCCACTGAAGCTTTCTTT. Its translation: CSVAGATEAFF.

The chain carries TRBV7-3 and TRBJ2-3, with a weak D call TRBD2 (6 bases). The CDR3 sequence is 12 residues long. Germline CDR1 reads SGHTA; CDR2 reads FQGTGA. Between the trimmed V and J ends, which lost 1 base and 9 bases, there was a span of 8 bases. CDR3: CASSLRGGTQYF. The CDR3 region has the DNA TGTGCCAGCAGCTTAAGGGGAGGCACGCAGTATTTT.

The rearrangement links TRBV2 to TRBJ2-5; D unclear. The CDR3 is 14 residues long. The V gene lost 4 bases and the J gene lost 1 base, with 10 bases spanning the gap. The germline V gene has CDR1 SNHLY and CDR2 FYNNEI. This CDR3 is CASSVGLPQETQYF. The CDR3 nucleotides read TGTGCCAGCAGTGTTGGGCTACCCCAAGAGACCCAGTACTTC.

The V and J genes are TRBV12-3 or TRBV12-4 and TRBJ1-5; 8 bases align to TRBD1. The CDR3 covers 15 residues. The V gene end was trimmed by 6 bases and the J gene end by 1 base; junction bases not matched to a gene: 5. The CDR3 loop is CASSQGQVSNQPQHF. CDR3 nucleotide sequence: TGTGCCAGCAGCCAGGGACAGGTCAGCAATCAGCCCCAGCATTTT.

This clonotype was seen a handful of times. The chain combines TRBV12-3 or TRBV12-4 with TRBJ2-1; the D gene is possibly TRBD2 (6 bases). The ends were cut back, 5 bases at V and 9 bases at J, with 11 bases in the middle. CDR3 length equals 12 residues. The chain's CDR3 is CASSRGLGEQFF. The CDR3, as DNA: TGTGCCAGCAGTAGGGGACTGGGTGAGCAGTTCTTC.

This clonotype was observed a few times. This rearrangement joins TRBV29-1 to TRBJ1-3; D not certain. The CDR3 extends over 15 amino acids. Germline CDR1 SQVTM, CDR2 ANQGSEA. Between the trimmed V and J ends, which lost 6 bases and 3 bases, there was a span of 18 bases. The CDR3 DNA is TGCAGCGTATTACATCGGGGAACCGTTGGAAACACCATATATTTT. Residues: CSVLHRGTVGNTIYF.

The rearrangement uses TRBV29-1 and TRBJ2-1; D gene uncertain. This CDR3 comprises 9 residues. CDR1 is SQVTM, CDR2 ANQGSEA, per germline. The V end lost 5 bases, the J end lost 7 bases, and 3 bases lay between the germline ends. CDR3 DNA sequence: TGCAGCGTTAGGAATGAGCAGTTCTTC. Its translation: CSVRNEQFF.

The sample holds a few counts of this clonotype. The rearrangement links TRBV7-2 to TRBJ2-7, with D perhaps TRBD1 (6 bases). The CDR3 extends over 14 amino acids. Per the germline V gene, CDR1 is SGHTA and CDR2 is FQGNSA. The V end lost 3 bases, the J end lost 7 bases, and 16 bases lay between the germline ends. In DNA form, the CDR3 reads TGTGCCAGCAGCTTTAGGAACAGGGCGGTTGAGCAGTACGTC. Residues: CASSFRNRAVEQYV.

This clonotype has a handful of counts. The chain is built from TRBV3-1 and TRBJ1-2; D is ambiguous. V dropped 0 bases and J dropped 3 bases, with 5 bases sitting between them. CDR3 length equals 13 residues. The germline gives CDR1 LGHDT, CDR2 YNNKEL (reference sequence). CDR3 sequence: CASSQESHYGYTF. DNA for the CDR3: TGTGCCAGCAGCCAAGAGTCCCACTATGGCTACACCTTC.

This rearrangement joins TRBV7-9 to TRBJ2-7; perhaps TRBD2 as D (5 bases). The CDR3 is 14 amino acids. Germline CDR1 and CDR2: SEHNR and FQNEAQ (reference sequence). Trimming removed 7 bases at V and 2 bases at J, with 15 bases between. The DNA of the CDR3 is TGTGCCAGCACACCAACCGGGGAGCCCTACGAGCAGTACGTC. Amino acid sequence: CASTPTGEPYEQYV.

Only a few counts were recorded for this clonotype. J is TRBJ1-2 and V is TRBV12-3 or TRBV12-4, with D possibly matching TRBD1 (5 bases). The CDR3 loop spans 15 amino acids. V lost 3 bases and J 1 base, leaving 12 bases between the germline ends. CDR3 protein: CASSFRGLSNYGYTF. The CDR3 region has the DNA TGTGCCAGCAGTTTCCGGGGCCTCAGTAACTATGGCTACACCTTC.

About this clonotype: This may stem from a read error, because a much larger clone lies one nucleotide away. This chain uses TRBV7-2 with TRBJ2-5; D perhaps matches TRBD2 (6 bases). This CDR3 spans 15 amino acids. The V gene lost 6 bases and the J gene lost 2 bases, with 16 bases spanning the gap. Germline CDR1 SGHTA, CDR2 FQGNSA. This CDR3 is CASRVHRDSQETQYF. The CDR3 coding sequence is TGTGCCAGCAGAGTACACCGGGACTCGCAAGAGACCCAGTACTTC.

This clonotype was seen more than once but under ten times. The rearrangement links TRBV12-3 or TRBV12-4 to TRBJ1-2; weak D call: TRBD1 (5 bases). Deletions cut 2 bases from V and 8 bases from J, with 15 bases between. CDR3 size: 14 residues. This chain's CDR3 is CASSLMQGVNGYTF. The CDR3 nucleotides are TGTGCCAGCAGTTTAATGCAGGGAGTTAACGGCTACACCTTC.

The gene calls are TRBV6-6 and TRBJ2-7; D might be TRBD1 (6 bases). V was clipped by 6 bases and J by 1 base, with 13 bases between them. CDR1 MNHNY and CDR2 SVGAGI come from the germline V gene (reference sequence). CDR3 length: 14 residues. CDR3 DNA: TGTGCCAGCAGCACCCGGGACACATCCTACGAGCAGTACGTC. It is translated as CASSTRDTSYEQYV.

The genes are TRBV5-5 and TRBJ2-1; the D gene could be TRBD1 or TRBD2 (5 bases each). Trimming cost V 4 bases and J 0 bases, with 17 bases left between them. Germline-derived CDR1 and CDR2 are SGHKS and YYEKEE (reference sequence). This CDR3 comprises 17 residues. Here the CDR3 DNA reads TGTGCCAGCAGCCTCCGGGACCAAGCGAGCTCCTACAATGAGCAGTTCTTC. It is translated as CASSLRDQASSYNEQFF.

The V and J genes are TRBV5-1 and TRBJ1-1; D is unclear. From germline, CDR1 is SGHRS and CDR2 YFSETQ. The CDR3 runs 16 residues. Trimming removed 0 bases from V and 0 bases from J, with 12 bases in between. The CDR3 nucleotides read TGCGCCAGCAGCTTGGGATCTGGGCGTATGAACACTGAAGCTTTCTTT. This gives the protein CASSLGSGRMNTEAFF. Complete variable domain (other parts from reference TRBV5-1 and TRBJ1-1): KAGVTQTPRYLIKTRGQQVTLSCSPISGHRSVSWYQQTPGQGLQFLFEYFSETQRNKGNFPGRFSGRQFSNSRSEMNVSTLELGDSALYLCASSLGSGRMNTEAFFGQGTRLTVV.

This chain joins TRBV7-6 and TRBJ2-2, with D hard to call. Germline values: CDR1 SGHVS, CDR2 FNYEAQ. The V end was cut by 8 bases, the J end by 6 bases, with 10 bases between. There are 12 residues in the CDR3. The CDR3 coding sequence is TGTGCCAGCCGAACCCCCCCCGGGGAGCTGTTTTTT. This codes for CASRTPPGELFF.

This clonotype came up many times. This chain uses TRBV4-3 with TRBJ1-1; 7 nucleotides match TRBD1. This CDR3 comprises 13 residues. The J segment lost 3 bases and the V segment lost 3 bases, leaving 1 base of the junction unmatched. Germline V gives CDR1 LGHNA, CDR2 YSLEER. The CDR3 DNA reads as TGCGCCAGCAGCCAGCAGGGGGACACTGAAGCTTTCTTT. Its protein product is CASSQQGDTEAFF.

V is TRBV5-1 and J is TRBJ1-3; the D gene is possibly TRBD1 (5 bases). Germline-derived CDR1 and CDR2 are SGHRS and YFSETQ. V lost 0 bases and J lost 3, with 16 bases in between. The CDR3 sequence is 17 residues long. The CDR3 region is CASSLEQGSKNGNTIYF. In nucleotides, the CDR3 is TGCGCCAGCAGCTTGGAGCAGGGCAGCAAAAATGGAAACACCATATATTTT.

This clonotype has a handful of counts. This chain uses TRBV12-3 or TRBV12-4 with TRBJ2-3; D is undetermined. The CDR3 contains 14 residues. V lost 2 bases and J lost 2, with 8 bases in between. The CDR3 DNA reads as TGTGCCAGCAGTTTACAGATTGTCACAGATACGCAGTATTTT. Encoded protein: CASSLQIVTDTQYF.

This clonotype was seen only a few times. The gene calls are TRBV24-1 and TRBJ2-5; D is perhaps TRBD2 (5 bases). V dropped 4 bases and J dropped 5 bases, with 13 bases sitting between them. Germline lookup yields CDR1 KGHDR and CDR2 SFDVKD. This CDR3 comprises 14 residues. For the CDR3, the DNA is TGTGCCACCAGTGACTCGGAGGCCGGGGAGACCCAGTACTTC. Translation: CATSDSEAGETQYF.